The clone carrying this T cell receptor beta chain is medium-sized by share. The antigen is not known. V lost 5 bases to trimming and J lost 2 bases, with 13 bases between them. The CDR3 has 15 residues. Library construction for TCR beta used iRepertoire HTBI primers and Arm-PCR of CDR3 regions. MiXCR was run by TCRdb on the multiplex PCR reads, yielding one entry per CDR3 protein. The data hold approximately 440,000 distinct CDR3 sequences, with 23% observed a single time. The data were obtained in a study of regulatory T cells in long-lasting Graves disease. Study-wide results and caveats: There was favoring of TRBV28, TRBJ1-2 and TRBJ2-5 in persistent disease. New patients shared fewer public clonotypes (approximately 970) than persistent patients did (more than 2,500).

Time point here: persistent/refractory GD, antithyroid drugs over 5 years with positive TRAb. Extracted PBMC RNA gave rise to the TCR library. Clinicians diagnosed Graves' disease using American Thyroid Association guidelines. Nine milliliters of peripheral blood went into EDTA tubes. This clonotype originated in a female donor with Graves disease. The material sequenced was peripheral blood mononuclear cells (PBMCs), taken when the disease was refractory, from a patient treated with antithyroid drugs. The rearrangement joins TRBV12-3 or TRBV12-4 to TRBJ1-5, with unresolved D. The CDR3: CASSGPGDGNQPQHF. In DNA form, the CDR3 reads TGTGCCAGCAGTGGCCCCGGGGATGGCAATCAGCCCCAGCATTTT.